The 23 T cell receptor beta chains below all came from one sample that was sequenced in a study of T cell responses to AZD1222 COVID-19 vaccine (dated by TCRdb to the early 2020s). To prepare the library, the immunoSEQ multiplex PCR assay was applied. Imported from immuneACCESS, the table was reduced by TCRdb to in-frame sequences with V and J called. These copies leave out some clones; in studies compared against another copy, an unresolved V gene accounts for under half, and the cause of the remainder is not known. Present in this sample are about 140,000 clones, about 87% of which were seen just once. The ten largest clones add up to roughly 2% of the sample. The time point label, read with the paper, signifies: baseline before first vaccination. The source material was peripheral blood, sampled on day 0 of AZD1222 vaccination. These TCRs come from an adult in good health.

This chain links TRBV18 with TRBJ1-6, with unresolved D. The CDR3 has 15 amino acids. Trimming shortened V by 5 bases and J by 5 bases, and 13 bases separated the two germline ends. The germline gives CDR1 KGHSH, CDR2 LQKENI. CDR3 residues: CASSMDPDDNSPLHF. For the CDR3, the DNA is TGTGCCAGCTCAATGGACCCCGACGATAATTCACCCCTCCACTTT. The complete variable domain, with remaining parts taken from reference TRBV18 and TRBJ1-6, reads NAGVMQNPRHLVRRRGQEARLRCSPMKGHSHVYWYRQLPEEGLKFMVYLQKENIIDESGMPKERFSAEFPKEGPSILRIQQVVRGDSAAYFCASSMDPDDNSPLHFGNGTRLTVT.

The V and J genes are TRBV5-1 and TRBJ2-3; D is undetermined. CDR3 length: 12 amino acids. With 2 bases removed from V and 4 bases from J, the gap between germline ends came to 5 bases. Germline values: CDR1 SGHRS, CDR2 YFSETQ. The CDR3 DNA reads as TGCGCCAGCAGCTTCAAGGCAGATACGCAGTATTTT. Its protein is CASSFKADTQYF.

J is TRBJ2-1 and V is TRBV5-1; D not resolved. The CDR3 contains 12 residues. With 0 bases removed from V and 8 bases from J, the gap between germline ends came to 6 bases. CDR1 and CDR2 from the germline V gene are SGHRS and YFSETQ. This CDR3 is CASSLDVYEQFF. CDR3 bases: TGCGCCAGCAGCTTGGACGTCTATGAGCAGTTCTTC.

V gene TRBV12-3 or TRBV12-4 combines with J gene TRBJ2-7; 11 bases match TRBD2. CDR3 size: 13 residues. V shed 8 bases and J 5 bases; nucleotides not matched to a gene: 5. CDR3 sequence: CASLAGGFHEQYF. In DNA, the CDR3 is TGTGCCAGCTTAGCGGGAGGGTTCCACGAGCAGTACTTC.

For the CDR3, the DNA is TGTGCCAGCAGCTTAGGCCGAGGGGACAGGGATTCAACTAATGAAAAACTGTTTTTT. Protein: CASSLGRGDRDSTNEKLFF. The V gene is TRBV11-2, the J gene TRBJ1-4, with 9 bases matching TRBD1. Germline CDR1 and CDR2: SGHAT and FQNNGV. The CDR3 length is 19 residues. V shed 1 base and J 0 bases; nucleotides not matched to a gene: 9.

This sequence joins TRBV6-5 and TRBJ2-7; D gene uncertain. Germline lookup yields CDR1 MNHEY and CDR2 SVGAGI. V was shortened by 5 bases and J by 1 base, with 12 bases between the two germline ends. The CDR3 spans 14 residues. The CDR3 protein is CASSPRQFSYEQYF. CDR3 in DNA: TGTGCCAGCAGTCCCCGGCAGTTTTCCTACGAGCAGTACTTC.

V and J are TRBV6-5 and TRBJ1-1; D is perhaps TRBD1 (5 bases). The V end lost 2 bases, the J end lost 0 bases, and 7 bases lay between the germline ends. The germline V gene encodes CDR1 MNHEY and CDR2 SVGAGI. The CDR3 loop spans 14 amino acids. The CDR3 loop is CASSYQGLNTEAFF. CDR3 bases: TGTGCCAGCAGTTACCAGGGCTTGAACACTGAAGCTTTCTTT.

This chain links TRBV5-1 with TRBJ2-2, with 9 nucleotides matching TRBD1. J lost 0 bases, V lost 0 bases, and 3 bases had no gene match. The CDR3 sequence is 17 residues long. Germline CDR1 and CDR2: SGHRS and YFSETQ. As DNA, the CDR3 is TGCGCCAGCAGCTTGGACAGGGGGCCCACGAACACCGGGGAGCTGTTTTTT. Protein sequence: CASSLDRGPTNTGELFF.

This chain uses TRBV7-2 with TRBJ1-2; 7 bases align to TRBD1. The CDR3 runs to 15 residues. V dropped 5 bases and J dropped 0; count of bases not matched to a gene: 6. Looked up from germline, CDR1 is SGHTA and CDR2 is FQGNSA. The CDR3 here is CASSPDRATNYGYTF. The CDR3 region has the DNA TGTGCCAGCAGCCCAGACAGGGCAACTAACTATGGCTACACCTTC. Using reference TRBV7-2 and TRBJ1-2 for the parts outside the CDR3, the full variable domain is GAGVSQSPSNKVTEKGKDVELRCDPISGHTALYWYRQSLGQGLEFLIYFQGNSAPDKSGLPSDRFSAERTGGSVSTLTIQRTQQEDSAVYLCASSPDRATNYGYTFGSGTRLTVV.

The V and J genes are TRBV2 and TRBJ1-1; D may be TRBD1 (5 bases). The germline gives CDR1 SNHLY, CDR2 FYNNEI. V lost 5 bases and J lost 2, with 9 bases in between. This CDR3 comprises 13 residues. The CDR3 loop reads CASSIGGNTEAFF. Written as DNA, the CDR3 is TGTGCCAGCAGTATTGGGGGTAACACTGAAGCTTTCTTT.

The chain recombines TRBV4-1 with TRBJ2-7; no definite D call. With 1 base removed from V and 1 base from J, the gap between germline ends came to 8 bases. CDR1 is MGHRA, CDR2 YSYEKL, per germline. CDR3 size: 14 residues. CDR3 in DNA: TGCGCCAGCAGCCAAGGGATGAGGTCCTACGAGCAGTACTTC. This codes for CASSQGMRSYEQYF.

The chain links TRBV12-5 to TRBJ2-3, with TRBD2 matching over 9 bases. J gave up 3 bases and V 0 bases, and 7 bases lay outside the gene matches. The germline CDR1 and CDR2 sequences are LGHNT and FRNRAP. The CDR3 has 17 residues. The CDR3: CASGLVPSGGRTDTQYF. Here the CDR3 DNA reads TGTGCTAGTGGTTTGGTACCCAGCGGGGGGCGAACAGATACGCAGTATTTT.

In nucleotides, the CDR3 is TGTGCCAGCAGCTCCGGGACCCGCTCCTATAATTCACCCCTCCACTTT. Its translation is CASSSGTRSYNSPLHF. This chain connects TRBV9 to TRBJ1-6; a weak D match, TRBD1 (5 bases). Germline V gives CDR1 SGDLS, CDR2 YYNGEE. V was shortened by 4 bases and J by 0 bases, with 11 bases between the two germline ends. The CDR3 sequence is 16 residues long.

The chain uses TRBV7-2 and TRBJ2-1; D is ambiguous. The CDR3 loop spans 12 amino acids. The ends were cut back, 2 bases at V and 6 bases at J, with 5 bases in the middle. The V gene's germline CDR1 is SGHTA and CDR2 FQGNSA. CDR3 nucleotide sequence: TGTGCCAGCAGCTTATCGGGCAATGAGCAGTTCTTC. It yields the protein CASSLSGNEQFF.

CDR3 in DNA: TGTGCCAGCAGCTTAGGGACAGGGGGTGGCAATGAGCAGTTCTTC. Its protein product is CASSLGTGGGNEQFF. This chain uses TRBV7-2 with TRBJ2-1, with TRBD1 identical over 10 bases. CDR1 is SGHTA and CDR2 is FQGNSA in the germline V gene. The CDR3 spans 15 residues. The V segment lost 1 base and the J segment 6 bases; nucleotides outside the gene matches: 3.

This clone was counted only a few times. This chain joins TRBV5-1 and TRBJ1-1; D not certain. Per germline, CDR1 SGHRS and CDR2 YFSETQ. CDR3 length: 14 residues. Trimming cost V 2 bases and J 8 bases, with 16 bases left between them. The CDR3 sequence: CASSFDPRAGEAFF. CDR3 coding DNA: TGCGCCAGCAGCTTCGACCCGCGGGCGGGAGAAGCTTTCTTT.

This chain uses TRBV7-9 with TRBJ1-1; a weak D match, TRBD1 (6 bases). Germline values: CDR1 SEHNR, CDR2 FQNEAQ (reference sequence). V was cut by 2 bases and J by 5 bases, with 27 bases left in between. The CDR3 extends over 19 amino acids. CDR3 nucleotides: TGTGCCAGCAGCTTAAGGGGGGCTTATGTCGGAAGGGCACGGACTGAAGCTTTCTTT. It translates to CASSLRGAYVGRARTEAFF.

This clone was found once. The chain recombines TRBV7-2 with TRBJ1-2; weak D call: TRBD1 (6 bases). The CDR3 sequence is 14 residues long. Trimming took off 0 bases at V and 2 bases at J, with 7 bases between the two ends. CDR1 and CDR2 from the germline V gene are SGHTA and FQGNSA. As DNA, the CDR3 is TGTGCCAGCAGCTTAGCTGGACAGAACTATGGCTACACCTTC. Protein sequence: CASSLAGQNYGYTF.

This chain links TRBV19 with TRBJ1-1; the match to TRBD1 covers 8 bases. The CDR3 is 14 residues long. The germline V gene has CDR1 LNHDA and CDR2 SQIVND (reference sequence). Unmatched junction bases numbered 8, after V lost 4 bases and J lost 7 bases. CDR3 in DNA: TGTGCCAGTAGTAGACCCGGACAGGGCTTTGAAGCTTTCTTT. This translates into CASSRPGQGFEAFF.

The genes are TRBV12-5 and TRBJ1-2, with no clear D. The V end was cut by 1 base, the J end by 2 bases, with 11 bases between. The germline gives CDR1 LGHNT, CDR2 FRNRAP. The CDR3 covers 15 residues. The CDR3 DNA sequence: TGTGCTAGTGGTTTGGAGACTGGAGGAAACTATGGCTACACCTTC. It encodes CASGLETGGNYGYTF. The whole variable domain, filled in from reference TRBV12-5 and TRBJ1-2, reads DARVTQTPRHKVTEMGQEVTMRCQPILGHNTVFWYRQTMMQGLELLAYFRNRAPLDDSGMPKDRFSAEMPDATLATLKIQPSEPRDSAVYFCASGLETGGNYGYTFGSGTRLTVV.

This rearrangement joins TRBV29-1 to TRBJ1-2, with D unresolved. V was clipped by 4 bases and J by 6 bases, with 9 bases between them. The CDR3 contains 11 residues. CDR1 and CDR2 from the germline V gene are SQVTM and ANQGSEA. In DNA, the CDR3 is TGCAGCGTTGGCCATTACAATGGCTACACCTTC. Residues: CSVGHYNGYTF.

The chain is built from TRBV5-1 and TRBJ1-4, with 9 bases aligning to TRBD1. Germline V gene data show CDR1 as SGHRS and CDR2 as YFSETQ. The CDR3 has 17 residues. The V segment lost 4 bases and the J segment 7 bases; nucleotides outside the gene matches: 14. CDR3 region: CASSPIIGGTGREKLFF. The CDR3 DNA follows: TGCGCCAGCAGCCCCATAATAGGCGGGACAGGGCGTGAAAAACTGTTTTTT.

The chain combines TRBV11-2 with TRBJ2-2; D not certain. This CDR3 has 15 residues. V dropped 1 base and J dropped 5 bases, with 11 bases sitting between them. Germline assignment: CDR1 SGHAT and CDR2 FQNNGV. The CDR3 loop is CASSLVFSLTGELFF. CDR3 DNA: TGTGCCAGCAGCTTAGTGTTTTCGTTGACCGGGGAGCTGTTTTTT.